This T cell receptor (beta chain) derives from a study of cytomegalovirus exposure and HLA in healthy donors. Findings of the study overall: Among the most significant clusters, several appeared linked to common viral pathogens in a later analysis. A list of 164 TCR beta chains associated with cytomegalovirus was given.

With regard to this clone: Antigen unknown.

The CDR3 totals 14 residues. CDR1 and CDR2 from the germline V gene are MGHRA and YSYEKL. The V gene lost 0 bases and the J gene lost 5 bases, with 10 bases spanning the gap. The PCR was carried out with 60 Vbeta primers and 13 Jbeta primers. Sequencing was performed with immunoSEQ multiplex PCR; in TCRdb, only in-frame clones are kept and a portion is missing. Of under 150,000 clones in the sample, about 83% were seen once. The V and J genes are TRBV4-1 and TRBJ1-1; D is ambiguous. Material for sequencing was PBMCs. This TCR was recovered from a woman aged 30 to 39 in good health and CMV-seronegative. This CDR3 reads CASSQDRYGTEAFF. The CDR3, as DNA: TGCGCCAGCAGCCAAGATCGGTACGGGACTGAAGCTTTCTTT.